This T cell receptor (beta chain) came from a study of T cells in Graves' hyperthyroidism and ophthalmopathy. Notes on the study in general: Stable hyperthyroidism was told apart from ophthalmopathy by a model built on 13 V-J features.

The sample holds a few counts of this clonotype. Its cognate antigen is unknown. RNA transcripts yielded amplified TCR beta CDR3 regions. TCR CDR3 underwent first-round RT-PCR with the HTBI primer set. A single record per CDR3 protein comes from TCRdb applying MiXCR to the multiplex PCR reads. The table shows roughly 300,000 distinct CDR3 sequences, with approximately 15% occurring only once. CDR3 size: 13 residues. Germline V lookup: CDR1 SGHDN, CDR2 FVKESK. V lost 4 bases and J lost 4, with 10 bases in between. The chain combines TRBV14 with TRBJ1-1; D is possibly TRBD1 (6 bases). The receptor comes from a young woman with Graves' hyperthyroidism. Sequenced input: blood. The CDR3 sequence is CASSLQGGTEAFF. The CDR3 coding sequence is TGTGCCAGCAGCCTTCAAGGGGGCACTGAAGCTTTCTTT.